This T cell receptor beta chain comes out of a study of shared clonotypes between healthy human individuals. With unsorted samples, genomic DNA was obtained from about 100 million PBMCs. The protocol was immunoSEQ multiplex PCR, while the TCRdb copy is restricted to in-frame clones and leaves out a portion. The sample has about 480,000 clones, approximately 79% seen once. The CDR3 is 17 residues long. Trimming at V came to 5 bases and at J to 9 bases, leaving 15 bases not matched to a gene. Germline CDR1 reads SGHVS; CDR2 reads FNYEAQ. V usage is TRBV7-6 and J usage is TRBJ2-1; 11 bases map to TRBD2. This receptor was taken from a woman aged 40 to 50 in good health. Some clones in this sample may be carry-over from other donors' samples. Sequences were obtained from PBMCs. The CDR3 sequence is CASSQPYSGRARVEQFF. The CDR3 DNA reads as TGTGCCAGCAGCCAACCCTATAGCGGGAGGGCTCGGGTTGAGCAGTTCTTC.